One and the same sample provided the 3 T cell receptor beta chains below, sequenced in a study of PD-1 blockade in classical Hodgkin lymphoma. All patients relapsed after autologous stem cell transplantation, and brentuximab vedotin exposure varied. Data came from immunoSEQ multiplex PCR; TCRdb stores just in-frame clones and leaves some out. The sample lists 20,000 or so clones; approximately 84% were seen once. The sample consisted of peripheral blood mononuclear cells (PBMCs), taken at baseline. The receptors were gathered from a human donor with classical Hodgkin lymphoma.

The chain combines TRBV5-8 with TRBJ1-1; unclear D gene. The CDR3 runs 13 residues. V gave up 0 bases and J gave up 5 bases, with 8 bases separating them. The V gene's germline CDR1 is SGHTS and CDR2 YDEGEE. CDR3 in amino acids: CASSLGSGTEAFF. Here the CDR3 DNA reads TGTGCCAGCAGCTTGGGTTCGGGTACTGAAGCTTTCTTT.

The chain employs TRBV7-2 and TRBJ2-3, with TRBD2 matching 10 bases. From germline, CDR1 is SGHTA and CDR2 FQGNSA. V was clipped by 9 bases and J by 4 bases; unmatched bases: 10. The CDR3 runs to 15 residues. This CDR3 reads CASDERGGRADTQYF. The CDR3 DNA follows: TGTGCCAGTGACGAGCGGGGGGGCCGGGCAGATACGCAGTATTTT.

V gene TRBV6-1 combines with J gene TRBJ2-1; no reliable D call. The CDR3 runs to 15 residues. The ends were cut back, 2 bases at V and 4 bases at J, with 12 bases in the middle. Germline V gene data show CDR1 as MNHNS and CDR2 as SASEGT. CDR3 bases: TGTGCCAGCAGTGAATCGAGACTCCTTTACAATGAGCAGTTCTTC. It specifies CASSESRLLYNEQFF.